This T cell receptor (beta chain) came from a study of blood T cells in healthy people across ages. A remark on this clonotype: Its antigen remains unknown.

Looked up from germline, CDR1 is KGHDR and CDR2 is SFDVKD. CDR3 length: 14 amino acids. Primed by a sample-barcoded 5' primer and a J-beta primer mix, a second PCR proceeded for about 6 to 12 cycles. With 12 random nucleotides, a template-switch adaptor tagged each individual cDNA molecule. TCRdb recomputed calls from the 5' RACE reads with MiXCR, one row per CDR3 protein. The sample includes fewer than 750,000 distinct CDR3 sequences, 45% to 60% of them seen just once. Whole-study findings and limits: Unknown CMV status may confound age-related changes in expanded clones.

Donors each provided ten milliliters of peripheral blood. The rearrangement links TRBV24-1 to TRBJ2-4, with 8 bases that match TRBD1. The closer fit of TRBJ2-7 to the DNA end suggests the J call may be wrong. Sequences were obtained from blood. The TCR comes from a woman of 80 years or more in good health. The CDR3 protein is CATSRGQGKDEQYF. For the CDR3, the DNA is TGTGCCACCAGTCGAGGACAGGGAAAGGACGAGCAGTACTTC.